The 16 T cell receptor beta chains listed next were all sequenced from one sample in a study of T cell responses to AZD1222 COVID-19 vaccine. Sequenced by immunoSEQ multiplex PCR; TCRdb stores in-frame clones only, minus some. Of about 140,000 clones listed, approximately 90% were seen once; the top ten hold around 1.3%. The sample was peripheral blood, taken on day 0 of AZD1222 vaccination. All receptors come from an adult in good health.

This chain connects TRBV3-1 (or the pseudogene TRBV3-2) to TRBJ2-7; TRBD1 matches at 7 bases. V dropped 4 bases and J dropped 0; count of bases not matched to a gene: 3. CDR1 and CDR2 from the germline V gene are LGHDT and YNNKEL (reference sequence). This CDR3 region has 14 residues. The CDR3 reads CASSPTGNSYEQYF. In nucleotides, the CDR3 is TGTGCCAGCAGCCCGACAGGGAACTCCTACGAGCAGTACTTC.

This sequence joins TRBV5-1 and TRBJ1-1; D is undetermined. Trimming cost V 2 bases and J 4 bases, with 12 bases left between them. The CDR3 is made up of 14 amino acids. Germline assignment: CDR1 SGHRS and CDR2 YFSETQ. CDR3 loop: CASSFRDLTTEAFF. CDR3 in DNA: TGCGCCAGCAGCTTTAGGGATCTTACCACTGAAGCTTTCTTT.

This clone was detected once. The V call is TRBV18, the J call TRBJ2-3; tentative D call: TRBD1 (6 bases). The CDR3 spans 18 residues. Trimming removed 3 bases at V and 3 bases at J, with 22 bases between. Germline values: CDR1 KGHSH, CDR2 LQKENI. CDR3 protein: CASSPPPRGTTATDTQYF. The CDR3, as DNA: TGTGCCAGCTCACCCCCGCCTAGGGGGACCACAGCAACAGATACGCAGTATTTT.

The chain employs TRBV7-8 and TRBJ2-1, with 10 bases identical to TRBD1. In germline, CDR1 is SGHVS, CDR2 FQNEAQ. V trimming: 4 bases; J trimming: 8 bases; junction bases outside the gene matches: 11. The CDR3 runs to 16 residues. In DNA, the CDR3 is TGTGCCAGCAGCTCCGACGGGCCCGGGACAGGGGATGAGCAGTTCTTC. Translated: CASSSDGPGTGDEQFF.

The chain recombines TRBV2 with TRBJ1-4; a possible D gene is TRBD1 (6 bases). The germline V gene encodes CDR1 SNHLY and CDR2 FYNNEI. This CDR3 region has 15 residues. V lost 3 bases and J lost 5, with 13 bases in between. DNA for the CDR3: TGTGCCAGCAGTGATTATAAACAGGGCAATGAAAAACTGTTTTTT. Its protein product is CASSDYKQGNEKLFF. The whole variable domain, remainder taken from reference TRBV2 and TRBJ1-4, is EPEVTQTPSHQVTQMGQEVILRCVPISNHLYFYWYRQILGQKVEFLVSFYNNEISEKSEIFDDQFSVERPDGSNFTLKIRSTKLEDSAMYFCASSDYKQGNEKLFFGSGTQLSVL.

The chain links TRBV6-5 to TRBJ1-2; a weak D match, TRBD1 (5 bases). This CDR3 comprises 15 residues. Trimming removed 6 bases at V and 3 bases at J, with 17 bases between. Germline V gene sequence: CDR1 MNHEY, CDR2 SVGAGI. The CDR3 reads CASSPMRDGDYGYTF. Here the CDR3 DNA reads TGTGCCAGCAGCCCGATGAGGGACGGAGACTATGGCTACACCTTC.

The chain employs TRBV6-2 or TRBV6-3 and TRBJ1-1; 9 bases agree with TRBD1. Germline V lookup: CDR1 MNHEY, CDR2 SVGEGT. This CDR3 contains 16 residues. V trimming: 3 bases; J trimming: 1 base; junction bases outside the gene matches: 6. CDR3 sequence: CASSYKGQGPNTEAFF. The CDR3 DNA follows: TGTGCCAGCAGTTATAAGGGACAGGGACCGAACACTGAAGCTTTCTTT.

The chain uses TRBV3-1 (or the pseudogene TRBV3-2) and TRBJ2-5; TRBD2 matches at 9 bases. The CDR3 is 19 residues long. The V gene's germline CDR1 is LGHDT and CDR2 YNNKEL (reference sequence). J lost 6 bases, V lost 0 bases, and 17 bases had no gene match. CDR3 in DNA: TGTGCCAGCAGCCAAGAAGTGGCTAGCGGGGCAAGACGGGGTCAGACCCAGTACTTC. Amino acid sequence: CASSQEVASGARRGQTQYF.

This clone was detected once. V is TRBV3-1 (or the pseudogene TRBV3-2) and J is TRBJ2-2; tentatively, D is TRBD2 (5 bases). The CDR3 has 16 amino acids. Trimming shortened V by 5 bases and J by 7 bases, and 20 bases separated the two germline ends. Germline V gene sequence: CDR1 LGHDT, CDR2 YNNKEL (reference sequence). The CDR3 here is CASSSFTGNKHGELFF. Here the CDR3 DNA reads TGTGCCAGCAGCAGTTTCACGGGAAATAAGCACGGGGAGCTGTTTTTT.

V is TRBV27 and J is TRBJ2-7; no clear D gene. This CDR3 comprises 13 residues. V was cut by 4 bases and J by 0 bases, with 7 bases left in between. Germline V gives CDR1 MNHEY, CDR2 SMNVEV (reference sequence). The chain's CDR3 is CASSSIISYEQYF. As DNA, the CDR3 is TGTGCCAGCAGTTCGATTATCTCCTACGAGCAGTACTTC.

The chain carries TRBV3-1 (or the pseudogene TRBV3-2) and TRBJ1-2; D is unclear. CDR3 length: 18 residues. V was shortened by 0 bases and J by 4 bases, with 21 bases between the two germline ends. Germline V gene sequence: CDR1 LGHDT, CDR2 YNNKEL (reference sequence). In DNA form, the CDR3 reads TGTGCCAGCAGCCAAGATAGCACAGTAGTAAGCCTGAGCTATGGCTACACCTTC. Translating gives CASSQDSTVVSLSYGYTF.

V usage is TRBV7-2 and J usage is TRBJ2-3, with D maybe TRBD1 (5 bases). The CDR3 sequence is 14 residues long. V was cut by 8 bases and J by 2 bases, with 14 bases left in between. Germline V gene data show CDR1 as SGHTA and CDR2 as FQGNSA. CDR3 bases: TGTGCCAGCTCAGAACTGGGGCCCACAGATACGCAGTATTTT. It is translated as CASSELGPTDTQYF.

J is TRBJ1-2 and V is TRBV11-2; D is unresolved. V was shortened by 5 bases and J by 4 bases, with 23 bases between the two germline ends. Looked up from germline, CDR1 is SGHAT and CDR2 is FQNNGV. The CDR3 spans 17 residues. This CDR3 reads CASSQPRTPTDLYGYTF. The CDR3 DNA reads TGTGCCAGCAGCCAACCCCGGACGCCCACAGACCTCTATGGCTACACCTTC.

The rearrangement joins TRBV30 to TRBJ1-1; unclear D gene. This CDR3 spans 12 amino acids. Per the germline V gene, CDR1 is GTSNPN and CDR2 is SVGIG (reference sequence). Trimming pared 3 bases from V and 2 bases from J, leaving 7 bases between. CDR3 sequence: CAWRNRNTEAFF. Written as DNA, the CDR3 is TGTGCCTGGAGAAATAGAAACACTGAAGCTTTCTTT.

The V call is TRBV29-1, the J call TRBJ1-1; the match to TRBD1 covers 9 bases. With V trimmed by 6 bases and J by 6 bases, 2 bases remained unmatched. CDR1 SQVTM and CDR2 ANQGSEA come from the germline V gene. This CDR3 contains 11 residues. Here the CDR3 DNA reads TGCAGCGTGGGACAGGGAGCTGAAGCTTTCTTT. Its protein product is CSVGQGAEAFF.

The V and J genes are TRBV24-1 and TRBJ1-3, with 8 bases lining up with TRBD1. The CDR3 runs 23 residues. The ends lost 9 bases at V and 0 bases at J; junction bases unmatched: 30. CDR1 and CDR2 (germline): KGHDR, SFDVKD. The CDR3 loop reads CATATAHPGGEFYYRASGNTIYF. In DNA form, the CDR3 reads TGTGCCACCGCAACAGCGCATCCAGGGGGCGAATTTTATTATCGAGCCTCTGGAAACACCATATATTTT.